The 22 T cell receptor beta chains presented below share a single source sample, sequenced in a study of metastatic and nonmetastatic thyroid tumors (dated by TCRdb to 2020 to 2022). The library was produced with PCR. TCRdb lists the instrument as Illumina HiSeq 4000. TCRdb trimmed public reads at Q25 via fastp, called clones via MiXCR and kept in-frame beta chains. This sample comprises 85,000 to 100,000 clones, approximately 12% of them detected only once. The ten largest clones represent over 9% of the sample. Before undergoing thyroid surgery, none of the patients had been given any kind of treatment. The sample taken for sequencing was blood. The source of these receptors is a female donor with papillary thyroid cancer or a benign thyroid nodule (not recorded which). Some clones in this sample may be carry-over from other donors' samples.

Only a few counts were recorded for this clone. In nucleotides, the CDR3 is TGTGCCAGCAGCTCTATCCGGACCTTGAACACTGAAGCTTTCTTT. This translates into CASSSIRTLNTEAFF. The chain has TRBV6-1 and TRBJ1-1, with unresolved D. V dropped 6 bases and J dropped 0 bases, with 14 bases sitting between them. The CDR3 extends over 15 amino acids. Germline loops: CDR1 MNHNS, CDR2 SASEGT.

This clone was recorded at least ten times. V usage is TRBV7-2 and J usage is TRBJ1-2; D not resolved. The CDR3 runs to 12 residues. The germline V and J ends were trimmed by 3 bases and 3 bases, with 5 bases remaining between them. The germline V gene encodes CDR1 SGHTA and CDR2 FQGNSA. The CDR3 loop is CASSFRDYGYTF. CDR3 bases: TGTGCCAGCAGCTTCCGGGACTATGGCTACACCTTC.

The chain employs TRBV28 and TRBJ1-2; TRBD1 matches 9 bases. The junction had 8 bases not matched to a gene; V was cut back by 1 base and J by 5 bases. Germline assignment: CDR1 MDHEN and CDR2 SYDVKM. This CDR3 has 16 residues. This CDR3 reads CASSLSDGTGFYGYTF. CDR3 nucleotide sequence: TGTGCCAGCAGTTTATCCGACGGGACAGGGTTTTATGGCTACACCTTC.

This clone was seen repeatedly, ten times or more. This chain uses TRBV12-5 with TRBJ1-1; D gene ambiguous. V lost 2 bases and J 12 bases, leaving 16 bases between the germline ends. CDR1 and CDR2 (germline): LGHNT, FRNRAP. The CDR3 is made up of 13 amino acids. DNA for the CDR3: TGTGCTAGTGGTTTGCCACCGAGTAGGAGAACTTTCTTT. This encodes CASGLPPSRRTFF.

This clone occurred many times. The chain employs TRBV28 and TRBJ2-7; perhaps TRBD2 as D (6 bases). This CDR3 comprises 13 residues. The germline V gene has CDR1 MDHEN and CDR2 SYDVKM. Trimming removed 6 bases at V and 5 bases at J, with 14 bases between. CDR3 DNA: TGTGCCAGCAGGTCGTCGGGAGAGGACGAGCAGTACTTC. It yields the protein CASRSSGEDEQYF. The full variable domain, completed using reference TRBV28 and TRBJ2-7, is DVKVTQSSRYLVKRTGEKVFLECVQDMDHENMFWYRQDPGLGLRLIYFSYDVKMKEKGDIPEGYSVSREKKERFSLILESASTNQTSMYLCASRSSGEDEQYFGPGTRLTVT.

A remark on this clone: This clone may be a read error of a much larger clone one base away. The chain has TRBV9 and TRBJ2-7, with D hard to call. CDR3 size: 13 residues. Per germline, CDR1 SGDLS and CDR2 YYNGEE. CDR3 sequence reads: CASSPGDWAVQCF. CDR3 coding DNA: TGTGCCAGCAGCCCTGGGGATTGGGCGGTGCAGTGCTTC.

With regard to this clone: This may come from a read error, since a much larger clone is one base off. This sequence joins TRBV19 and TRBJ1-5, with D hard to call. Germline V lookup: CDR1 LNHDA, CDR2 SQIVND (reference sequence). The CDR3 has 14 amino acids. The ends were cut back, 5 bases at V and 0 bases at J, with 8 bases in the middle. The CDR3 bases are TGTGCCAGTAGTTTGATTTATAGCAATCAGCCCCAGCATTTT. Amino acids: CASSLIYSNQPQHF.

This clone came up many times. Different DNA sequences within this sample yield the same CDR3. This chain links TRBV27 with TRBJ2-7, with D tentatively TRBD1 (6 bases). The CDR3 sequence is 13 residues long. The V and J ends lost 3 bases and 3 bases respectively, with 9 bases between them. The V gene's germline CDR1 is MNHEY and CDR2 SMNVEV (reference sequence). The CDR3 loop reads CASSFQGGYEQYF. CDR3 coding DNA: TGTGCCAGCAGTTTCCAAGGGGGCTACGAGCAGTACTTC.

The sample holds many counts of this clone. The V call is TRBV30, the J call TRBJ2-4, with TRBD1 matching over 8 bases. The CDR3 runs to 17 residues. V trimming: 0 bases; J trimming: 6 bases; junction bases outside the gene matches: 13. The V gene's germline CDR1 is GTSNPN and CDR2 SVGIG (reference sequence). The CDR3 loop is CAWSVDRGSLTANIQYF. The CDR3 DNA reads as TGTGCCTGGAGTGTAGACAGGGGCTCCCTGACAGCAAACATTCAGTACTTC.

This clone showed up many times. The chain joins TRBV6-2 or TRBV6-3 to TRBJ1-2; the match to TRBD1 covers 7 bases. The CDR3 totals 13 residues. Trimming took 6 bases from V and 4 from J; bases not matched to a gene: 5. Germline loops: CDR1 MNHEY, CDR2 SVGEGT. The DNA for the CDR3 is TGTGCCAGCAGCCCCGACAGGGTCTATGGCTACACCTTC. It translates to CASSPDRVYGYTF.

In this sample, this clone turned up many times. In DNA form, the CDR3 reads TGCGCCAGCAGCTTGGGGCAGGTCAACTCTGGAAACACCATATATTTT. It specifies CASSLGQVNSGNTIYF. V usage is TRBV5-1 and J usage is TRBJ1-3; D is unclear. CDR1 SGHRS and CDR2 YFSETQ come from the germline V gene. With 0 bases removed from V and 0 bases from J, the gap between germline ends came to 10 bases. The CDR3 covers 16 residues.

This clone was counted ten times or more. The sample has other DNA sequences that encode this CDR3 too. The rearrangement joins TRBV19 to TRBJ1-5; 7 bases are a match to TRBD1. The ends lost 7 bases at V and 1 base at J; junction bases unmatched: 7. Germline V lookup: CDR1 LNHDA, CDR2 SQIVND (reference sequence). The CDR3 covers 15 residues. The CDR3 DNA is TGTGCCAGTAATATGGGGACAGTAAGCAATCAGCCCCAGCATTTT. Its translation: CASNMGTVSNQPQHF. Drawing the rest from reference TRBV19 and TRBJ1-5, the complete variable domain is DGGITQSPKYLFRKEGQNVTLSCEQNLNHDAMYWYRQDPGQGLRLIYYSQIVNDFQKGDIAEGYSVSREKKESFPLTVTSAQKNPTAFYLCASNMGTVSNQPQHFGDGTRLSIL.

Of note for this clone: A much larger clone lies a single base off, so this may be a read error. The rearrangement uses TRBV9 and TRBJ2-3, with a possible D match to TRBD2 (5 bases). V was cut by 2 bases and J by 0 bases, with 16 bases left in between. CDR1 is SGDLS, CDR2 YYNGEE, per germline. CDR3 size: 17 residues. For the CDR3, the DNA is TGTGCCAGCAGCGTGGAGGAGGTCCCGTCTAGCACAGATACGCAGTATTTT. Encoded protein: CASSVEEVPSSTDTQYF.

At least ten counts were recorded for this clone. This rearrangement joins TRBV11-2 to TRBJ2-5; the D gene is possibly TRBD1 (6 bases). The CDR3 is 16 amino acids. Trimming pared 5 bases from V and 2 bases from J, leaving 18 bases between. Germline V CDR1 and CDR2: SGHAT, FQNNGV. CDR3 DNA sequence: TGTGCCAGCAGCCTTACAGGGTTCCGAGGGCAAGAGACCCAGTACTTC. It translates to CASSLTGFRGQETQYF. Combining the CDR3 with reference TRBV11-2 and TRBJ2-5 gives the whole variable domain EAGVAQSPRYKIIEKRQSVAFWCNPISGHATLYWYQQILGQGPKLLIQFQNNGVVDDSQLPKDRFSAERLKGVDSTLKIQPAKLEDSAVYLCASSLTGFRGQETQYFGPGTRLLVL.

On this clone: Germline is not matched at one junction end, which may reflect a read error. V and J are TRBV20-1 and TRBJ2-7; maybe TRBD1 (6 bases). The germline V gene encodes CDR1 DFQATT and CDR2 SNEGSKA (reference sequence). CDR3 length equals 16 residues. As DNA, the CDR3 is TGCAGTGCTAGTGACCCTTTACATGACAGGACCTACGATCAGTACTTC. Translation: CSASDPLHDRTYDQYF.

This clone was seen at least ten times. This rearrangement joins TRBV9 to TRBJ2-5; maybe TRBD2 (5 bases). V was pared by 3 bases and J by 0 bases, with 15 bases between. This CDR3 region has 16 residues. Germline assignment: CDR1 SGDLS and CDR2 YYNGEE. CDR3 loop: CASSDYWEQDQETQYF. The CDR3 DNA reads TGTGCCAGCAGCGATTACTGGGAGCAGGACCAAGAGACCCAGTACTTC.

The sample holds many counts of this clone. The chain employs TRBV3-1 and TRBJ1-1; perhaps TRBD1 as D (5 bases). Germline CDR1 is LGHDT and CDR2 is YNNKEL (reference sequence). The CDR3 extends over 16 amino acids. V was cut by 0 bases and J by 1 base, with 12 bases left in between. Written as DNA, the CDR3 is TGTGCCAGCAGCCAAGATTTCCTGGGGACGAACACTGAAGCTTTCTTT. It codes for CASSQDFLGTNTEAFF.

A word on this clone: Possible read error: a much larger clone is one base away. The J gene is TRBJ2-2, the V gene TRBV12-3 or TRBV12-4; the D is unclear. The CDR3 consists of 14 residues. Trimming removed 7 bases at V and 7 bases at J, with 16 bases between. The CDR3 is CASIIPGVGGELFF. The CDR3 DNA is TGTGCCAGCATCATACCCGGTGTGGGCGGGGAGCTGTTTTTT.

CDR3 nucleotides: TGTGCCAGCAGCAAAGGACTAGCGGGAGTTCACGGGGAGCTGTTTTTT. Translating it yields CASSKGLAGVHGELFF. The chain combines TRBV11-2 with TRBJ2-2; 13 bases match TRBD2. Losses at the gene ends were 5 bases for V and 7 bases for J; bases not matched to a gene: 7. CDR3 size: 16 residues. The germline V gene encodes CDR1 SGHAT and CDR2 FQNNGV.

This clone came up many times. The J gene is TRBJ1-1, the V gene TRBV18; D possibly corresponds to TRBD1 (6 bases). The CDR3 loop spans 15 amino acids. Trimming removed 3 bases from V and 1 base from J, with 12 bases in between. CDR1 is KGHSH, CDR2 LQKENI, per germline. CDR3 amino acids: CASSPRQVPNTEAFF. The CDR3 DNA is TGTGCCAGCTCACCGCGACAGGTCCCGAACACTGAAGCTTTCTTT.

In its sample, this clone was seen many times. V gene TRBV6-2 or TRBV6-3 combines with J gene TRBJ2-7; unclear D gene. The V end was cut by 3 bases, the J end by 8 bases, with 11 bases between. Per the germline V gene, CDR1 is MNHEY and CDR2 is SVGEGT. This CDR3 is 12 amino acids long. The CDR3 region is CASSYGRGQQYF. The CDR3 DNA is TGTGCCAGCAGTTATGGGCGTGGCCAGCAGTACTTC.

This clone occurred many times. The V and J genes are TRBV9 and TRBJ2-1, with a possible D match to TRBD2 (6 bases). The length of the CDR3 is 15 residues. V was shortened by 3 bases and J by 1 base, with 11 bases between the two germline ends. From germline, CDR1 is SGDLS and CDR2 YYNGEE. This CDR3 is CASSAGTVSYNEQFF. The CDR3 DNA is TGTGCCAGCAGCGCGGGGACTGTTTCCTACAATGAGCAGTTCTTC.